This T cell receptor beta chain originates from a study of Graves' ophthalmopathy and Graves' hyperthyroidism. Regarding the study as a whole: Clonotypes were expanded in thyroid at above 0.001 frequency, and most also appeared in blood.

Amplified material comprised TCR beta CDR3 regions derived from RNA transcripts. HTBI primers served in a first-round RT-PCR, which a second-round multiplex PCR followed. TCRdb analysed the multiplex PCR reads with MiXCR anew, one entry per CDR3 protein. In the table there are 200,000 to 250,000 distinct CDR3 sequences, roughly 21% of which are singletons. Each donor who had ophthalmopathy showed moderate-to-severe activity, a CAS of ≥3, a NOSPECS of ≥4, and a duration under 3 months. Clinical symptoms, serum thyroxine, TRAb, thyroid ultrasound and orbital computed tomography formed the basis of diagnosis. The V end was cut by 5 bases, the J end by 2 bases, with 14 bases between. The CDR3 spans 15 residues. Germline CDR1 and CDR2: SGHRS and YFSETQ. On this clonotype itself: The antigen is undetermined.

The source material was peripheral blood. The receptor comes from a woman aged 50 to 60 with Graves' ophthalmopathy. V usage is TRBV5-1 and J usage is TRBJ1-5; D gene uncertain. The CDR3 protein is CASRRDPDGNQPQHF. CDR3 coding DNA: TGCGCCAGCAGAAGGGATCCAGACGGCAATCAGCCCCAGCATTTT.